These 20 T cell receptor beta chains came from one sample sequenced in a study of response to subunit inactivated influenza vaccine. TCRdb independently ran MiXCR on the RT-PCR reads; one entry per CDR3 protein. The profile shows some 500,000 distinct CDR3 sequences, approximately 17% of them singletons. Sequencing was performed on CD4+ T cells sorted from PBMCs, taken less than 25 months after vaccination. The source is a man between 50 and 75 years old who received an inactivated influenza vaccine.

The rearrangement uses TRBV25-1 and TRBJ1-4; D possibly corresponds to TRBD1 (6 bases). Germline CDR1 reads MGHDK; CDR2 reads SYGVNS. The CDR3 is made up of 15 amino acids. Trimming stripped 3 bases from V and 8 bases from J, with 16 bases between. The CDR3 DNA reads TGTGCCAGCAGTGACTCGAGGGACATACGGGAAAAACTGTTTTTT. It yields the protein CASSDSRDIREKLFF.

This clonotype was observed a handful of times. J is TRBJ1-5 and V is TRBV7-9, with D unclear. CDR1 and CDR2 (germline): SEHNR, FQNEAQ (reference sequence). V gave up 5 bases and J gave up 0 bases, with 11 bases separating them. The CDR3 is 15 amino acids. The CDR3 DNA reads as TGTGCCAGCAGCACCACCGGGAATAGCAATCAGCCCCAGCATTTT. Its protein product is CASSTTGNSNQPQHF.

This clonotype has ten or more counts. CDR3 sequence: CASSSPGSNYGYTF. The CDR3 DNA follows: TGTGCCAGCAGTTCTCCAGGTTCGAACTATGGCTACACCTTC. V and J are TRBV28 and TRBJ1-2; D unresolved. CDR3 size: 14 residues. The germline CDR1 and CDR2 sequences are MDHEN and SYDVKM. The V gene lost 4 bases and the J gene lost 2 bases, with 11 bases spanning the gap.

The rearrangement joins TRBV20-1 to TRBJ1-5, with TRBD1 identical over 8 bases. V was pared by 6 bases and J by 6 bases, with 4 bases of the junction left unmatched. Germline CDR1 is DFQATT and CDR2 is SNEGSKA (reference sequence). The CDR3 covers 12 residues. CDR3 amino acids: CSAGQGFQPQHF. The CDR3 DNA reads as TGCAGTGCAGGACAGGGCTTTCAGCCCCAGCATTTT.

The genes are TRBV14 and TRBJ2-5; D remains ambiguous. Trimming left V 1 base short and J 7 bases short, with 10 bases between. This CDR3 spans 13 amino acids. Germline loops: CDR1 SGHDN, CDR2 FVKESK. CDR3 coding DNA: TGTGCCAGCAGCCAAGTCCTAACGGGGACCCAGTACTTC. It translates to CASSQVLTGTQYF. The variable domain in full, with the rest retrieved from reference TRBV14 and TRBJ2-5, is EAGVTQFPSHSVIEKGQTVTLRCDPISGHDNLYWYRRVMGKEIKFLLHFVKESKQDESGMPNNRFLAERTGGTYSTLKVQPAELEDSGVYFCASSQVLTGTQYFGPGTRLLVL.

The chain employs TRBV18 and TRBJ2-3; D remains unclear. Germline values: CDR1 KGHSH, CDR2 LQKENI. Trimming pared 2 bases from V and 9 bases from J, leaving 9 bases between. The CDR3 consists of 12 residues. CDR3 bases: TGTGCCAGCTCACCAAGTCCGGACACGCAGTATTTT. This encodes CASSPSPDTQYF.

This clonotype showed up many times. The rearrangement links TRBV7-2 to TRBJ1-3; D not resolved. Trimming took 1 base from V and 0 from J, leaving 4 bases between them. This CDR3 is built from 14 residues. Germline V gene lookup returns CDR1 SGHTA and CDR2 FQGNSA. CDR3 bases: TGTGCCAGCAGCTTAGGGCCCTCTGGAAACACCATATATTTT. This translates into CASSLGPSGNTIYF.

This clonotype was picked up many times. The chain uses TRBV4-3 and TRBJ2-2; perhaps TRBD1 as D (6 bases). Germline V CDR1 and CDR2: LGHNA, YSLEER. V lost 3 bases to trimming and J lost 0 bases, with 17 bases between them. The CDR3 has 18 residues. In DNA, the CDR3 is TGCGCCAGCAGCCAGGGTGGAATCAGGACAGCGAACACCGGGGAGCTGTTTTTT. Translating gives CASSQGGIRTANTGELFF.

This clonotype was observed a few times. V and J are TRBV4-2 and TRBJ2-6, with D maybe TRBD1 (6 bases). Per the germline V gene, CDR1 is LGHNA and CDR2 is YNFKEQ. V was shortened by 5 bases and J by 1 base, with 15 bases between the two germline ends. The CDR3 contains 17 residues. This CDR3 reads CASSKRFTGSGANVLTF. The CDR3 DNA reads TGTGCCAGCAGCAAACGGTTTACAGGGTCTGGGGCCAACGTCCTGACTTTC.

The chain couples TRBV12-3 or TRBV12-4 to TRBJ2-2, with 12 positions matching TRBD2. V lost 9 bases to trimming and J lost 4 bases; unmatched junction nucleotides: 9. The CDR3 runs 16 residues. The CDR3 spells CASDLTSGRATGELFF. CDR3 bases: TGTGCCAGTGACCTGACTAGCGGGAGAGCCACCGGGGAGCTGTTTTTT.

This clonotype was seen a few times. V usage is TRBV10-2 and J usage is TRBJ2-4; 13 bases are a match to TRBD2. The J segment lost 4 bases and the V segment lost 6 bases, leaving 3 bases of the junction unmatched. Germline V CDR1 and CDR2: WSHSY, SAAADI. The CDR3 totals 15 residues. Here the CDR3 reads CASRTSGGQKNIQYF. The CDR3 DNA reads TGCGCCAGCAGGACTAGCGGGGGGCAGAAAAACATTCAGTACTTC.

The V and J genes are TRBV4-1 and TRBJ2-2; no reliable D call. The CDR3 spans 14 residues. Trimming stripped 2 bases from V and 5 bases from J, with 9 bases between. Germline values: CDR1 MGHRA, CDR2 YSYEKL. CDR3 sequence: CASSQTARTGELFF. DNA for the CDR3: TGCGCCAGCAGCCAAACAGCGAGAACCGGGGAGCTGTTTTTT.

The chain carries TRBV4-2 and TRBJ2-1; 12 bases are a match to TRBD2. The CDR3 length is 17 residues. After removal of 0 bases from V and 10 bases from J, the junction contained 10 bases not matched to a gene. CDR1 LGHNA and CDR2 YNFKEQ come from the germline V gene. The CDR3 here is CASSQDGLAGGPYEQFF. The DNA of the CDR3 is TGTGCCAGCAGCCAAGATGGGCTAGCGGGAGGGCCTTACGAGCAGTTCTTC.

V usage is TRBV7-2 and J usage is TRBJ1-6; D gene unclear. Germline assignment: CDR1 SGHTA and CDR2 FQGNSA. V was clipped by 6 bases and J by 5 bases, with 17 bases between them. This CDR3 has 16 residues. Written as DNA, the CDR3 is TGTGCCAGCAGAGAGCGGGGTGGTAGAGATAATTCACCCCTCCACTTT. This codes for CASRERGGRDNSPLHF. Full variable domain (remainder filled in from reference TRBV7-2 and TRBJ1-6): GAGVSQSPSNKVTEKGKDVELRCDPISGHTALYWYRQSLGQGLEFLIYFQGNSAPDKSGLPSDRFSAERTGGSVSTLTIQRTQQEDSAVYLCASRERGGRDNSPLHFGNGTRLTVT.

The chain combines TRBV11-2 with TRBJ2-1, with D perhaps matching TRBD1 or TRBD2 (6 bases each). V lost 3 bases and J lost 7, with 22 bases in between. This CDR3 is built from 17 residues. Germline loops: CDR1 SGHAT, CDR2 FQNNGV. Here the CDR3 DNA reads TGTGCCAGCAGCTTGGACCCTCGGGGGCGAGTGGGTAATGAGCAGTTCTTC. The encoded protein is CASSLDPRGRVGNEQFF. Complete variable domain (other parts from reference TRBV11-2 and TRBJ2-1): EAGVAQSPRYKIIEKRQSVAFWCNPISGHATLYWYQQILGQGPKLLIQFQNNGVVDDSQLPKDRFSAERLKGVDSTLKIQPAKLEDSAVYLCASSLDPRGRVGNEQFFGPGTRLTVL.

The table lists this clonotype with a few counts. As DNA, the CDR3 is TGTGCCAGCAGCTTAGGGACTACAAAAGAGACCCAGTACTTC. Translating gives CASSLGTTKETQYF. This chain connects TRBV7-2 to TRBJ2-5, with D possibly TRBD2 on 6 matching bases. The germline gives CDR1 SGHTA, CDR2 FQGNSA. This CDR3 has 14 residues. The V gene lost 1 base and the J gene lost 3 bases, with 9 bases spanning the gap.

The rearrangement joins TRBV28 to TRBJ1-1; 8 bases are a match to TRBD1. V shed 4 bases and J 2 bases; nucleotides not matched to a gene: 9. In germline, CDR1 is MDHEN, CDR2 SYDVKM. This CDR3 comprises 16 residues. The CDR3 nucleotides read TGTGCCAGCAGTTCCTGGACAGGGTCACCAAACACTGAAGCTTTCTTT. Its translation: CASSSWTGSPNTEAFF. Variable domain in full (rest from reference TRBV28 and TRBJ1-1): DVKVTQSSRYLVKRTGEKVFLECVQDMDHENMFWYRQDPGLGLRLIYFSYDVKMKEKGDIPEGYSVSREKKERFSLILESASTNQTSMYLCASSSWTGSPNTEAFFGQGTRLTVV.

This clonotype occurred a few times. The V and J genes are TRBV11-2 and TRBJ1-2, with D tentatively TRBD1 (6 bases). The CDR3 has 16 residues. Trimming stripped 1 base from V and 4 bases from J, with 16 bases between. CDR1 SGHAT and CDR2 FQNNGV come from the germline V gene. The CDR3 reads CASSLVGGADIYGYTF. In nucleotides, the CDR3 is TGTGCCAGCAGCTTAGTCGGGGGCGCGGATATCTATGGCTACACCTTC.

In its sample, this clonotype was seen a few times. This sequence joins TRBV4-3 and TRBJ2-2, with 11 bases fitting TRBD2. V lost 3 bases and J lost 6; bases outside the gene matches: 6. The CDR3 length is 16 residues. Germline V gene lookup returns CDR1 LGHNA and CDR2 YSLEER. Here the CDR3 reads CASSHRTSGPPGELFF. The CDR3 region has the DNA TGCGCCAGCAGCCACCGGACTAGCGGGCCCCCCGGGGAGCTGTTTTTT.

The CDR3 is CAIRGQGGTGELFF. The CDR3 DNA reads as TGTGCCATCCGGGGACAGGGAGGCACCGGGGAGCTGTTTTTT. J is TRBJ2-2 and V is TRBV10-3; 9 positions match TRBD1. This CDR3 region has 14 residues. The germline V gene encodes CDR1 ENHRY and CDR2 SYGVKD. Trimming at V came to 8 bases and at J to 4 bases, leaving 5 bases not matched to a gene.